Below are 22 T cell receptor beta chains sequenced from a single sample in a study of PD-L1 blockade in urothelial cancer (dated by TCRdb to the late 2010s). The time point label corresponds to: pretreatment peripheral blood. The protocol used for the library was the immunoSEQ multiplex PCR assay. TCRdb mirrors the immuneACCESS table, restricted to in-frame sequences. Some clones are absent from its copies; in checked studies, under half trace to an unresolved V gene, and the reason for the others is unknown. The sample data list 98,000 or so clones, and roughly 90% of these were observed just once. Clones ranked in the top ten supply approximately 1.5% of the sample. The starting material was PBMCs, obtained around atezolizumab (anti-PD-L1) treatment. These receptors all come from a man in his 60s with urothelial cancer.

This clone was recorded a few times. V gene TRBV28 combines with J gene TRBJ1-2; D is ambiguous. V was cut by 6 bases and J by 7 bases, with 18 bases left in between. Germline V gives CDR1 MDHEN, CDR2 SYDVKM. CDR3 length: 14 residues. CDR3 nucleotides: TGTGCCAGCAGAACGACGGACCGTGGGAGTGGCTACACCTTC. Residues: CASRTTDRGSGYTF.

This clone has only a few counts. The CDR3 DNA sequence: TGTGCCAGCAGCATCGGGACAGGGGATGGCTACACCTTC. This encodes CASSIGTGDGYTF. The J gene is TRBJ1-2, the V gene TRBV11-2; 10 nucleotides agree with TRBD1. Germline V gives CDR1 SGHAT, CDR2 FQNNGV. There are 13 residues in the CDR3. The V segment lost 5 bases and the J segment 6 bases; nucleotides outside the gene matches: 3.

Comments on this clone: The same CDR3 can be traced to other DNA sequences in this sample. The CDR3 sequence: CASSIDRGGTEAFF. CDR3 coding DNA: TGCGCCAGCAGCATTGACAGGGGCGGGACTGAAGCTTTCTTT. The genes are TRBV5-1 and TRBJ1-1; TRBD1 matches 8 bases. This CDR3 has 14 amino acids. V lost 4 bases, J lost 5 bases, and 7 bases stayed unmatched. Germline CDR1 SGHRS, CDR2 YFSETQ.

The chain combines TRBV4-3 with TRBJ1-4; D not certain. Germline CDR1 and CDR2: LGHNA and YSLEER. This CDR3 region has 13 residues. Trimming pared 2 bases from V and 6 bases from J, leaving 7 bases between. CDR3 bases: TGCGCCAGCAGCCAAAACCGAGATGAAAAACTGTTTTTT. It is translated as CASSQNRDEKLFF.

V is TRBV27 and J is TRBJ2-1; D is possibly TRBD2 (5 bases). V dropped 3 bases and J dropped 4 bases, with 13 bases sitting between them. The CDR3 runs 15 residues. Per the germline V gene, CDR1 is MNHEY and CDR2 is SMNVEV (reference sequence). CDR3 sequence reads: CASSFEGLKYNEQFF. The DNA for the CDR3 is TGTGCCAGCAGTTTCGAGGGCTTAAAATACAATGAGCAGTTCTTC.

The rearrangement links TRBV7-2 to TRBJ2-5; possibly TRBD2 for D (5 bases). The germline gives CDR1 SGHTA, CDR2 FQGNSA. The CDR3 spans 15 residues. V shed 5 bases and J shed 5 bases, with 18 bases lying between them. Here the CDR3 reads CASSPRAGAWETQYF. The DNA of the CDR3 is TGTGCCAGCAGCCCTAGGGCGGGTGCTTGGGAGACCCAGTACTTC. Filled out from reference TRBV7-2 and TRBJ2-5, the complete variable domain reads GAGVSQSPSNKVTEKGKDVELRCDPISGHTALYWYRQSLGQGLEFLIYFQGNSAPDKSGLPSDRFSAERTGGSVSTLTIQRTQQEDSAVYLCASSPRAGAWETQYFGPGTRLLVL.

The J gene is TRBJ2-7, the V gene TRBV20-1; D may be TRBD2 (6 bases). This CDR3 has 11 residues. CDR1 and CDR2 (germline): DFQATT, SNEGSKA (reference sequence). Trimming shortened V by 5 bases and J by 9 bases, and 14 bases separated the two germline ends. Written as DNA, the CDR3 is TGCAGTGCTCTCGGGACTCCCCCGCAGTACTTC. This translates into CSALGTPPQYF.

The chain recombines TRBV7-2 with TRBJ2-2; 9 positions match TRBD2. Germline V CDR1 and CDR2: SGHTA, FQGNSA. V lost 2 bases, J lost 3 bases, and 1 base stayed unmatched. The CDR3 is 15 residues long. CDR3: CASSLKRGDTGELFF. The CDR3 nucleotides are TGTGCCAGCAGCTTAAAGCGGGGGGACACCGGGGAGCTGTTTTTT.

The CDR3, as DNA: TGTGCCAGCAGCCCCCGGAGCGGGAGGGTTGGCACAGATACGCAGTATTTT. This encodes CASSPRSGRVGTDTQYF. The chain has TRBV5-4 and TRBJ2-3, with 10 bases lining up with TRBD2. This CDR3 contains 17 residues. From germline, CDR1 is SGHNT and CDR2 YYREEE (reference sequence). V lost 4 bases and J lost 1; bases outside the gene matches: 9.

DNA of the CDR3: TGTGCCAGCAGTCCATACAGGGTGTCAGGCGAGCAGTACTTC. Amino acids: CASSPYRVSGEQYF. The chain uses TRBV6-5 and TRBJ2-7; TRBD1 is a possible D gene (6 bases). The V gene lost 5 bases and the J gene lost 6 bases, with 17 bases spanning the gap. The CDR3 runs to 14 residues. The germline CDR1 and CDR2 sequences are MNHEY and SVGAGI.

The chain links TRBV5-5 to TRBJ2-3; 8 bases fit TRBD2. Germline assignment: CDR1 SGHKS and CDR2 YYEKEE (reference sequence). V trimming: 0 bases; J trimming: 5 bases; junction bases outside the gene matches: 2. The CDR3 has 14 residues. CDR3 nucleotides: TGTGCCAGCAGCTTGGGTAGCGGGAAAGATACGCAGTATTTT. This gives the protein CASSLGSGKDTQYF. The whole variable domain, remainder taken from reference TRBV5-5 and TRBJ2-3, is DAGVTQSPTHLIKTRGQQVTLRCSPISGHKSVSWYQQVLGQGPQFIFQYYEKEERGRGNFPDRFSARQFPNYSSELNVNALLLGDSALYLCASSLGSGKDTQYFGPGTRLTVL.

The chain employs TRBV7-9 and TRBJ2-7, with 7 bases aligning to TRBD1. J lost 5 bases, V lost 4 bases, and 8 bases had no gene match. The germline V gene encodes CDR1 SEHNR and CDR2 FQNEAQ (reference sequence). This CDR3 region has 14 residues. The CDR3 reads CASSSGLQGHEQYF. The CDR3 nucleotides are TGTGCCAGCAGCTCAGGATTACAGGGGCACGAGCAGTACTTC. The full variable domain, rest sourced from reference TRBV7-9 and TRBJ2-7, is DTGVSQNPRHKITKRGQNVTFRCDPISEHNRLYWYRQTLGQGPEFLTYFQNEAQLEKSRLLSDRFSAERPKGSFSTLEIQRTEQGDSAMYLCASSSGLQGHEQYFGPGTRLTVT.

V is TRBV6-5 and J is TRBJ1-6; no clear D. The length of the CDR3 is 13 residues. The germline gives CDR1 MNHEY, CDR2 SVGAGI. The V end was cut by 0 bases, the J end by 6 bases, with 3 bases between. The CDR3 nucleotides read TGTGCCAGCAGTTACTCCCGTAATTCACCCCTCCACTTT. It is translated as CASSYSRNSPLHF.

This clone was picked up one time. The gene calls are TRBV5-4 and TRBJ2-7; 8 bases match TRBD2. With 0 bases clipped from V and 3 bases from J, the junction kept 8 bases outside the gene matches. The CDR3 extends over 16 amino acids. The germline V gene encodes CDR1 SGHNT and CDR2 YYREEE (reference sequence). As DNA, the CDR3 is TGTGCCAGCAGCTTGGGAGGCGGGGGGCCCCTCTACGAGCAGTACTTC. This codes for CASSLGGGGPLYEQYF.

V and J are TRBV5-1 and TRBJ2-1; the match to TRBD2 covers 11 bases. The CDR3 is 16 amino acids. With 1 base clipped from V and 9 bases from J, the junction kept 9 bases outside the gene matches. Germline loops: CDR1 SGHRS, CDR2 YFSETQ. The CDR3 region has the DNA TGCGCCAGCAGCTTGAGCACTAGCGGGAGATCGATTGAGCAGTTCTTC. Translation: CASSLSTSGRSIEQFF. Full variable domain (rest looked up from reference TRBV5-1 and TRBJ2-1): KAGVTQTPRYLIKTRGQQVTLSCSPISGHRSVSWYQQTPGQGLQFLFEYFSETQRNKGNFPGRFSGRQFSNSRSEMNVSTLELGDSALYLCASSLSTSGRSIEQFFGPGTRLTVL.

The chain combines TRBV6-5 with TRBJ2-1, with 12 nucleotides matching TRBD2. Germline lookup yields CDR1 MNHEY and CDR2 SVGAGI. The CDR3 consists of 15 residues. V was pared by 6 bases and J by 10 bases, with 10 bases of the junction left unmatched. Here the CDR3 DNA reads TGTGCCAGCAGCCAAAGGACTAGCGGGATAAGCGAGCAGTTCTTC. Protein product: CASSQRTSGISEQFF.

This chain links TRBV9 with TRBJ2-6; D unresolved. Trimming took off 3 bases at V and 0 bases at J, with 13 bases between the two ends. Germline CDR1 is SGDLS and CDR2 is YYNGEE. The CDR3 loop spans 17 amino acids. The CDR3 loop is CASSEQVSVSGANVLTF. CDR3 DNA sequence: TGTGCCAGCAGCGAGCAGGTGTCCGTCTCTGGGGCCAACGTCCTGACTTTC.

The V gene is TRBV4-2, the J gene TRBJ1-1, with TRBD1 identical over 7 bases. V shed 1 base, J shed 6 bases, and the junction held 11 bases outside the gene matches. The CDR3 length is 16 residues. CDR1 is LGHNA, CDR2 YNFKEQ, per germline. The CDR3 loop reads CASSQGPRGRVAEAFF. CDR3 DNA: TGTGCCAGCAGCCAAGGCCCTAGGGGGCGGGTGGCTGAAGCTTTCTTT.

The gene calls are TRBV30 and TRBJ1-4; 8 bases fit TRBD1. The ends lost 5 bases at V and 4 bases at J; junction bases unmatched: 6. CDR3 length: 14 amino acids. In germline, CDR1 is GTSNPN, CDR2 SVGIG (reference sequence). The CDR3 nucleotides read TGTGCCTGGGCCCCGGGACAGGTTAATGAAAAACTGTTTTTT. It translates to CAWAPGQVNEKLFF.

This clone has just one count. CDR3 DNA: TGTGCCAGCAGTGCCGGGACTAGCGGGACCACAGATACGCAGTATTTT. This translates into CASSAGTSGTTDTQYF. This chain connects TRBV2 to TRBJ2-3; 13 bases fit TRBD2. J was trimmed by 2 bases and V by 4 bases; bases with no gene match: 3. CDR3 length equals 16 residues. Germline V gene sequence: CDR1 SNHLY, CDR2 FYNNEI.

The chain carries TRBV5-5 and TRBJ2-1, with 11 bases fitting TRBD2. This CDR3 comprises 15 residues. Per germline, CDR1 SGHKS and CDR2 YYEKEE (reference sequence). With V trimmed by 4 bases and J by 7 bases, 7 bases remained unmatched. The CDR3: CASSKIAGGGNEQFF. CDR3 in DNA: TGTGCCAGCAGCAAAATAGCGGGAGGGGGTAATGAGCAGTTCTTC.

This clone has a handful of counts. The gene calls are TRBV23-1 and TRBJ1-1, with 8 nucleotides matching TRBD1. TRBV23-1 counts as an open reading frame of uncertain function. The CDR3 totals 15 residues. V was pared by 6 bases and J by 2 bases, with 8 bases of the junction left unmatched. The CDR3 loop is CASRVLGTGNTEAFF. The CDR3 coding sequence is TGCGCCAGCAGAGTCCTAGGGACAGGAAACACTGAAGCTTTCTTT.